The rows below give T cell receptor beta chains drawn from one sample of a study of graft-versus-host responses after intestinal transplantation. Clones were sequenced by immunoSEQ multiplex PCR, and TCRdb holds only the in-frame ones, with some missing. The profile shows roughly 13,000 clones, roughly two fifths of them singletons. The source material was alloreactive CD8+ T cells from a mixed lymphocyte reaction culture, sampled before intestinal transplant. The receptors stem from a human patient who received an intestinal transplant. Both conserved end residues are part of each CDR3. Fields, in order: clone size, J gene, V gene, D gene, CDR3 protein, CDR3 DNA. A D gene is named only where the DNA matches it firmly. Not all rows give a size; the values are once, few, many and, for expanded clones, a class.

. TRBJ1-1 TRBV4-3 . CASSQVQGLMNTEAFF TGCGCCAGCAGCCAAGTACAGGGCCTCATGAACACTGAAGCTTTCTTT
once TRBJ2-1 TRBV29-1 . CSVEGQGPYNEQFF TGCAGCGTTGAAGGGCAGGGCCCTTACAATGAGCAGTTCTTC
few TRBJ1-4 TRBV5-4 TRBD1 CASSILDRGVEKLFF TGTGCCAGCAGCATCCTTGACAGGGGGGTTGAAAAACTGTTTTTT
. TRBJ2-7 TRBV27 TRBD1 CASSAGTEGSYEQYF TGTGCCAGCAGCGCCGGGACAGAGGGCTCCTACGAGCAGTACTTC
. TRBJ2-1 TRBV7-9 TRBD2 CASSFSGGSYNEQFF TGTGCCAGCAGCTTCTCGGGAGGCTCCTACAATGAGCAGTTCTTC
. TRBJ2-2 TRBV6-1 TRBD1 CASESGQGVTGELFF TGTGCCAGCGAGTCGGGACAGGGTGTTACCGGGGAGCTGTTTTTT
. TRBJ2-1 TRBV7-3 TRBD2 CASSSGSGYNEQFF TGTGCCAGCAGTAGCGGGAGCGGTTACAATGAGCAGTTCTTC
. TRBJ2-7 TRBV27 . CASSLRHVPYEQYF TGTGCCAGCAGTTTACGACACGTACCCTACGAGCAGTACTTC
few TRBJ1-1 TRBV28 . CASSLSGGSEAFF TGTGCCAGCAGTTTAAGTGGGGGGTCTGAAGCTTTCTTT
. TRBJ2-7 TRBV6-5 TRBD1 CASSLTTGVKYEQYF TGTGCCAGCAGTTTGACGACAGGGGTAAAATACGAGCAGTACTTC
medium-sized TRBJ2-7 TRBV7-9 TRBD2 CASSYSGSNYEQYF TGTGCCAGCAGCTATAGCGGGAGTAACTACGAGCAGTACTTC
few TRBJ2-7 TRBV5-1 TRBD1 CASSSGQGENEQYF TGCGCCAGCAGCTCGGGACAGGGTGAAAACGAGCAGTACTTC
many TRBJ2-5 TRBV6-1 TRBD1 CASSEGQGAGETQYF TGTGCCAGCAGTGAAGGTCAGGGGGCGGGGGAGACCCAGTACTTC
. TRBJ1-5 TRBV2 TRBD1 CASSEYRGGQPQHF TGTGCCAGCAGTGAATACAGGGGGGGCCAGCCCCAGCATTTT
. TRBJ2-7 TRBV28 . CASSPLSAGREQYF TGTGCCAGCAGTCCCTTGAGCGCGGGGCGCGAGCAGTACTTC
. TRBJ2-1 TRBV19 TRBD2 CASSIDGRANEQFF TGTGCCAGTAGTATCGACGGGAGGGCCAATGAGCAGTTCTTC
medium-sized TRBJ1-1 TRBV6-5 . CASSYSQRLGAEAFF TGTGCCAGCAGTTACTCGCAGCGTCTAGGCGCTGAAGCTTTCTTT
. TRBJ1-1 TRBV5-1 TRBD1 CASSYTGGTEAFF TGCGCCAGCAGCTATACAGGGGGGACTGAAGCTTTCTTT
few TRBJ1-6 TRBV6-1 . CASSASLSGSNSPLHF TGTGCCAGCAGTGCAAGTCTGAGCGGGAGCAATTCACCCCTCCACTTT
few TRBJ2-7 TRBV15 . CATSGERGPSYEQYF TGTGCCACCAGTGGAGAACGGGGTCCGTCCTACGAGCAGTACTTC
few TRBJ2-5 TRBV7-9 . CASSSGRYQETQYF TGTGCCAGCAGCTCTGGGCGCTACCAAGAGACCCAGTACTTC
once TRBJ1-6 TRBV27 . CASSFGQRYRSPLHF TGTGCCAGCAGTTTTGGCCAGCGGTATAGATCACCCCTCCACTTT
. TRBJ1-5 TRBV21-1 . CASSKAPDRERNQPQHF TGTGCCAGCAGCAAAGCCCCAGACAGGGAGAGGAATCAGCCCCAGCATTTT
few TRBJ1-2 TRBV5-6 TRBD1 CASSGGQALYGYTF TGTGCCAGCAGCGGGGGACAGGCTCTCTATGGCTACACCTTC
. TRBJ2-2 TRBV27 . CASSSGAGELFF TGTGCCAGCAGTTCTGGAGCCGGGGAGCTGTTTTTT
. TRBJ2-5 TRBV7-2 TRBD2 CASSGNRWTSGGTGTQYF TGTGCCAGCAGCGGGAACCGCTGGACTAGCGGGGGGACTGGGACCCAGTACTTC
. TRBJ2-7 TRBV2 TRBD1 CASSRTGTYEQYF TGTGCCAGCAGCCGGACAGGGACCTACGAGCAGTACTTC
medium-sized TRBJ1-5 TRBV5-6 . CASSLSSTVYSNQPQHF TGTGCCAGCAGCCTAAGTTCGACAGTGTATAGCAATCAGCCCCAGCATTTT
. TRBJ2-1 TRBV4-3 TRBD1 CASSRNRDSNNEQFF TGCGCCAGCAGCCGTAACCGGGACAGTAACAATGAGCAGTTCTTC
. TRBJ2-2 TRBV9 TRBD2 CASSVARERENTGELFF TGTGCCAGCAGCGTAGCTAGAGAGCGGGAGAACACCGGGGAGCTGTTTTTT
. TRBJ1-2 TRBV5-1 TRBD1 CASSDPDRVLDGYTF TGCGCCAGCAGCGATCCCGACAGGGTACTTGATGGCTACACCTTC
. TRBJ1-2 TRBV18 . CASSRRRDPRYGYTF TGTGCCAGCTCACGGAGGAGGGATCCCCGCTATGGCTACACCTTC
medium-sized TRBJ2-7 TRBV7-6 TRBD1 CASSLADRYEQYF TGTGCCAGCAGCTTAGCGGACAGGTACGAGCAGTACTTC
. TRBJ2-3 TRBV4-1 TRBD2 CASSPVPGLVPTDTQYF TGCGCCAGCAGCCCGGTCCCCGGACTAGTGCCCACAGATACGCAGTATTTT
few TRBJ2-7 TRBV4-1 TRBD2 CASSQPLGDYNYEQYF TGCGCCAGCAGCCAACCACTGGGGGACTACAACTACGAGCAGTACTTC
. TRBJ2-7 TRBV2 . CASSEVTGINEQYF TGTGCCAGCAGTGAAGTAACAGGGATCAACGAGCAGTACTTC
few TRBJ2-1 TRBV15 TRBD1 CATSSADRGFDEQFF TGTGCCACCAGCAGTGCGGACAGGGGATTTGATGAGCAGTTCTTC
. TRBJ1-5 TRBV4-1 TRBD1 CASSQEGQGYQPQHF TGCGCCAGCAGCCAAGAAGGACAGGGCTATCAGCCCCAGCATTTT
few TRBJ2-7 TRBV19 TRBD1 CASSAGTGWYEQYF TGTGCCAGCTCCGCCGGGACAGGGTGGTACGAGCAGTACTTC
. TRBJ2-7 TRBV29-1 TRBD1 CSVLRQGKYEQYF TGCAGCGTTCTCAGACAGGGTAAATACGAGCAGTACTTC
few TRBJ2-7 TRBV29-1 TRBD2 CSALSGNSYEQYF TGCAGCGCCCTGAGCGGGAACTCTTACGAGCAGTACTTC
. TRBJ2-1 TRBV11-2 . CASSLGGRGRYNEQFF TGTGCCAGCAGCTTAGGGGGCAGGGGCCGCTACAATGAGCAGTTCTTC
. TRBJ2-1 TRBV6-5 . CASSPPGTYNEQFF TGTGCCAGCAGTCCCCCCGGGACTTACAATGAGCAGTTCTTC
. TRBJ1-1 TRBV4-1 . CASSQLGSTEAFF TGCGCCAGCAGCCAACTTGGGAGTACTGAAGCTTTCTTT
few TRBJ2-7 TRBV4-3 TRBD1 CASSPGTGTYEQYF TGCGCCAGCAGCCCGGGGACAGGTACCTACGAGCAGTACTTC
. TRBJ1-2 TRBV18 . CASRANYGYTF TGTGCCAGCCGAGCTAACTATGGCTACACCTTC
few TRBJ2-1 TRBV7-9 TRBD1 CASIAGQGVVDNEQFF TGTGCCAGCATCGCGGGACAGGGGGTTGTCGACAATGAGCAGTTCTTC
. TRBJ2-1 TRBV5-1 TRBD2 CASTYGTSGRGEQFF TGCGCCAGCACCTATGGGACTAGCGGGAGGGGTGAGCAGTTCTTC
. TRBJ1-1 TRBV11-1 TRBD1 CASSSVTGADTEAFF TGTGCCAGCAGCTCTGTAACAGGGGCGGACACTGAAGCTTTCTTT
. TRBJ2-3 TRBV30 TRBD2 CAWSVVLAGGPADTQYF TGTGCCTGGAGTGTAGTTTTAGCGGGAGGGCCCGCAGATACGCAGTATTTT
few TRBJ2-1 TRBV5-6 . CASSAPHREPYNEQFF TGTGCCAGCAGCGCGCCCCACAGGGAGCCTTACAATGAGCAGTTCTTC
. TRBJ1-5 TRBV30 . CAWSPDTYSNQPQHF TGTGCCTGGAGTCCGGACACCTATAGCAATCAGCCCCAGCATTTT
. TRBJ2-2 TRBV27 . CASSPYTGSGELFF TGTGCCAGCAGTCCGTACACGGGGTCCGGGGAGCTGTTTTTT
. TRBJ2-7 TRBV27 . CASSLWAGPPSLSEQYF TGTGCCAGCAGTTTATGGGCAGGGCCACCTTCCCTTAGTGAGCAGTACTTC
few TRBJ2-7 TRBV6-1 . CASSARRPYEQYF TGTGCCAGCAGTGCCCGCAGGCCCTACGAGCAGTACTTC